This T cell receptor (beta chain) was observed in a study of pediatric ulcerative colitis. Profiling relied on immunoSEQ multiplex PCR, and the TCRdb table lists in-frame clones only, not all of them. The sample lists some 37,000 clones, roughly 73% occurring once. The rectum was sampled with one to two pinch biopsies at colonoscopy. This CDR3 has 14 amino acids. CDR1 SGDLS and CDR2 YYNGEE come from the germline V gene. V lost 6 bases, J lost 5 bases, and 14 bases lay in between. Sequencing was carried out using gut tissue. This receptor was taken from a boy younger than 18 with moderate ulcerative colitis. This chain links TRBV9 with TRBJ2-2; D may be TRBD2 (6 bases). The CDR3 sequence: CASTFHRGTGELFF. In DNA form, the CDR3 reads TGTGCCAGCACCTTCCACCGGGGGACCGGGGAGCTGTTTTTT.